The 19 T cell receptor beta chains in this list originate from one sample, sequenced in a study of PD-1 blockade in classical Hodgkin lymphoma. Time point here: cycle 4 day 1 (C4D1), after more than 5 weeks of nivolumab. Each patient relapsed following autologous stem cell transplantation, and prior brentuximab vedotin exposure differed. The method was immunoSEQ multiplex PCR; TCRdb's version includes in-frame clones alone and lacks a portion of them. Among 31,000 or so clones listed, 81% were seen once. Specimen: peripheral blood mononuclear cells (PBMCs), collected before the fourth cycle of nivolumab. These receptors came from a human donor with classical Hodgkin lymphoma.

The V call is TRBV6-1, the J call TRBJ2-1; D unclear. Germline V gene data show CDR1 as MNHNS and CDR2 as SASEGT. Between the trimmed V and J ends, which lost 8 bases and 4 bases, there was a span of 15 bases. CDR3 length: 14 amino acids. CDR3 region: CASSYRWAYNEQFF. CDR3 in DNA: TGTGCCAGCTCTTACCGCTGGGCGTACAATGAGCAGTTCTTC.

The V gene is TRBV5-1, the J gene TRBJ2-3, with unresolved D. This CDR3 is built from 16 residues. Per the germline V gene, CDR1 is SGHRS and CDR2 is YFSETQ. Between the trimmed V and J ends, which lost 0 bases and 3 bases, there was a span of 14 bases. CDR3 residues: CASSLVTSIGTDTQYF. The CDR3 nucleotides read TGCGCCAGCAGCTTGGTAACATCGATTGGGACAGATACGCAGTATTTT.

This rearrangement joins TRBV30 to TRBJ2-3; 12 nucleotides align to TRBD1. The CDR3 covers 15 residues. Unmatched junction bases numbered 5, after V lost 3 bases and J lost 4 bases. Germline CDR1 reads GTSNPN; CDR2 reads SVGIG (reference sequence). The CDR3 sequence is CAWRWDRGLPDTQYF. The CDR3 bases are TGTGCCTGGAGATGGGACAGGGGGCTGCCAGATACGCAGTATTTT.

V gene TRBV29-1 combines with J gene TRBJ2-1; TRBD1 matches 9 bases. CDR1 is SQVTM and CDR2 is ANQGSEA in the germline V gene. This CDR3 is 15 amino acids long. The ends lost 2 bases at V and 3 bases at J; junction bases unmatched: 5. The CDR3 region is CSVEWDRDVYNEQFF. The CDR3 nucleotides read TGCAGCGTTGAATGGGACAGGGACGTCTACAATGAGCAGTTCTTC.

V usage is TRBV4-1 and J usage is TRBJ1-4, with D tentatively TRBD1 (5 bases). There are 15 residues in the CDR3. Trimming left V 5 bases short and J 0 bases short, with 10 bases between. Germline CDR1 reads MGHRA; CDR2 reads YSYEKL. This chain's CDR3 is CASSTRGATNEKLFF. The DNA of the CDR3 is TGCGCCAGCAGCACAAGGGGCGCAACTAATGAAAAACTGTTTTTT.

Regarding this clone: A junction end diverges from the germline sequence, so it may reflect a read error. This chain uses TRBV19 with TRBJ1-2; 8 bases line up with TRBD1. CDR1 is LNHDA, CDR2 SQIVND, per germline (reference sequence). The CDR3 consists of 14 residues. CDR3 bases: TGTGCCAGTAGTATTGACAGGGGACCCTCTAGTATCGCCTTC. Its protein product is CASSIDRGPSSIAF. Filled out from reference TRBV19 and TRBJ1-2, the complete variable domain reads DGGITQSPKYLFRKEGQNVTLSCEQNLNHDAMYWYRQDPGQGLRLIYYSQIVNDFQKGDIAEGYSVSREKKESFPLTVTSAQKNPTAFYLCASSIDRGPSSIAFGSGTRLTVV.

The J gene is TRBJ2-1, the V gene TRBV7-2, with D maybe TRBD2 (6 bases). The germline V gene has CDR1 SGHTA and CDR2 FQGNSA. The CDR3 totals 16 residues. V was pared by 6 bases and J by 0 bases, with 15 bases between. CDR3 amino acids: CASSLLRDFSYNEQFF. CDR3 nucleotide sequence: TGTGCCAGCAGTTTGTTGCGGGACTTCTCCTACAATGAGCAGTTCTTC.

This sequence joins TRBV5-1 and TRBJ1-4; D gene unclear. There are 13 residues in the CDR3. Germline CDR1 and CDR2: SGHRS and YFSETQ. Trimming removed 0 bases from V and 8 bases from J, with 8 bases in between. The CDR3 nucleotides are TGCGCCAGCAGCTTGGAGGGCGGGGAAAAACTGTTTTTT. It encodes CASSLEGGEKLFF.

The V call is TRBV19, the J call TRBJ2-7, with a weak D call TRBD2 (5 bases). V was clipped by 5 bases and J by 7 bases, with 18 bases between them. Looked up from germline, CDR1 is LNHDA and CDR2 is SQIVND (reference sequence). The length of the CDR3 is 14 residues. In DNA form, the CDR3 reads TGTGCCAGTAGTTTACTCGGGATGGGAGCTGAGCAGTACTTC. Translated: CASSLLGMGAEQYF.

The chain employs TRBV6-6 and TRBJ1-5, with no clear D. Trimming cost V 4 bases and J 2 bases, with 12 bases left between them. The CDR3 contains 15 residues. Germline CDR1 MNHNY, CDR2 SVGAGI (reference sequence). CDR3 residues: CASSSYSGGNQPQHF. Written as DNA, the CDR3 is TGTGCCAGCAGTTCTTACTCCGGTGGCAATCAGCCCCAGCATTTT.

This clone was counted only a few times. The V call is TRBV29-1, the J call TRBJ1-1; no clear D. The CDR3 length is 11 residues. Per germline, CDR1 SQVTM and CDR2 ANQGSEA. The V and J ends lost 4 bases and 10 bases respectively, with 13 bases between them. CDR3 in DNA: TGCAGCGTTGCACCTCATGGACTAGCTTTCTTT. Protein product: CSVAPHGLAFF.

The chain couples TRBV11-2 to TRBJ2-2, with D hard to call. The CDR3 extends over 12 amino acids. The germline gives CDR1 SGHAT, CDR2 FQNNGV. Trimming cost V 3 bases and J 7 bases, with 6 bases left between them. The CDR3 sequence is CASSLLIGELFF. The CDR3 nucleotides read TGTGCCAGCAGCTTGCTTATCGGGGAGCTGTTTTTT.

The V and J genes are TRBV10-3 and TRBJ1-1, with unresolved D. Germline values: CDR1 ENHRY, CDR2 SYGVKD. With 8 bases removed from V and 1 base from J, the gap between germline ends came to 14 bases. The CDR3 is 14 residues long. DNA of the CDR3: TGTGCCATCCGGGGAGGGAGGAGGAACACTGAAGCTTTCTTT. Translation: CAIRGGRRNTEAFF.

The V and J genes are TRBV28 and TRBJ2-1; 7 bases fit TRBD2. This CDR3 has 17 residues. From germline, CDR1 is MDHEN and CDR2 SYDVKM. With V trimmed by 6 bases and J by 3 bases, 14 bases remained unmatched. The CDR3 reads CASSAVGGVGHYNEQFF. The CDR3 nucleotides are TGTGCCAGCAGCGCAGTTGGGGGGGTAGGCCACTACAATGAGCAGTTCTTC.

The V and J genes are TRBV9 and TRBJ2-7; 8 nucleotides agree with TRBD2. Germline V gives CDR1 SGDLS, CDR2 YYNGEE. V lost 3 bases, J lost 9 bases, and 11 bases stayed unmatched. This CDR3 has 14 amino acids. For the CDR3, the DNA is TGTGCCAGCAGCGACACCGGGACTAGAACCCCGCAGTACTTC. The encoded protein is CASSDTGTRTPQYF.

This clone has only a few counts. This chain connects TRBV19 to TRBJ1-2; D is undetermined. The germline gives CDR1 LNHDA, CDR2 SQIVND (reference sequence). This CDR3 is 13 amino acids long. V was clipped by 4 bases and J by 4 bases, with 10 bases between them. The CDR3 DNA reads as TGTGCCAGTAGTAGTCTGAGGATCTATGGCTACACCTTC. It specifies CASSSLRIYGYTF.

The chain combines TRBV4-1 with TRBJ1-5, with 10 nucleotides matching TRBD1. From germline, CDR1 is MGHRA and CDR2 YSYEKL. V was clipped by 6 bases and J by 2 bases; unmatched bases: 4. The CDR3 has 15 residues. The CDR3: CASSRDRGGNQPQHF. The CDR3 DNA reads TGCGCCAGCAGTCGGGACAGGGGAGGCAATCAGCCCCAGCATTTT.

This clone turned up a few times. The genes are TRBV4-2 and TRBJ2-1; maybe TRBD1 (5 bases). The length of the CDR3 is 18 residues. With 0 bases removed from V and 9 bases from J, the gap between germline ends came to 24 bases. The germline CDR1 and CDR2 sequences are LGHNA and YNFKEQ. The CDR3 sequence is CASSQDRPSYTLRGEQFF. As DNA, the CDR3 is TGTGCCAGCAGCCAAGACCGACCGTCGTATACTCTTAGGGGTGAGCAGTTCTTC.

The V gene is TRBV7-9, the J gene TRBJ1-6, with 9 bases lining up with TRBD1. V dropped 3 bases and J dropped 10; count of bases not matched to a gene: 7. This CDR3 is built from 15 residues. The germline gives CDR1 SEHNR, CDR2 FQNEAQ (reference sequence). DNA for the CDR3: TGTGCCAGCAGCTTTGGGGGACAGGGTTGGTCACCCCTCCACTTT. Translating it yields CASSFGGQGWSPLHF. Using reference TRBV7-9 and TRBJ1-6 for the parts outside the CDR3, the full variable domain is DTGVSQNPRHKITKRGQNVTFRCDPISEHNRLYWYRQTLGQGPEFLTYFQNEAQLEKSRLLSDRFSAERPKGSFSTLEIQRTEQGDSAMYLCASSFGGQGWSPLHFGNGTRLTVT.